This T cell receptor beta chain is drawn from a study of blood T cell repertoires in COVID-19. Across the whole study: COVID-19 samples collected from the United States, Italy and Spain covered acute and convalescent phases. T cells, B-cell-depleted T cells, or PBMCs provided the cDNA or gDNA that served as material.

Study processing details: From reference gene primer amplification, estimates of nucleated cell counts were derived. TCRdb's table, derived via immunoSEQ multiplex PCR, lists solely in-frame clones and lacks some. The V and J calls and clone size are taken from that table; D and trimming were inferred from the DNA. The data show some 150,000 clones, just under 90% seen once. Germline V lookup: CDR1 MNHEY, CDR2 SVGAGI. The CDR3 spans 12 residues. Sequencing was carried out using peripheral blood. The chain couples TRBV6-5 to TRBJ2-7; the D gene is possibly TRBD1 (6 bases). The sequence was collected from a man aged 18 to 35 with active or convalescent COVID-19. The CDR3 coding sequence is TGTGTAGCACAGGGCAGCTCCTACGAGCAGTACGTC. The encoded protein is CVAQGSSYEQYV.